Here is one TCR beta chain with its context. This CDR3 has 17 residues. CDR1 SGHAT and CDR2 FQNNGV come from the germline V gene. V lost 1 base to trimming and J lost 7 bases; unmatched junction nucleotides: 10. This entry belongs to a study of blood T cell repertoires in COVID-19. About the study: Nucleic acid was either cDNA or gDNA, and it came from T cells, B-cell-depleted T cells, or PBMCs.

In the original workflow: Amplification of reference gene primers was used by the study to estimate nucleated cell counts. The repertoire was sequenced with immunoSEQ multiplex PCR; TCRdb's copy has only in-frame clones and lacks some. V and J calls and clone size are as listed in that table; D and trimming were resolved from the DNA. The sample gives approximately 120,000 clones, about three quarters of which show up once; roughly 2% is in the top ten. Sequencing used peripheral blood. The chain combines TRBV11-2 with TRBJ2-2; 9 nucleotides align to TRBD2. This TCR derives from a woman aged 70 to 79 with acute or convalescent COVID-19. Written as DNA, the CDR3 is TGTGCCAGCAGCTTAGCTGTCAATAGCGGGAGCCGCGGGGAGCTGTTTTTT. This sequence encodes CASSLAVNSGSRGELFF.